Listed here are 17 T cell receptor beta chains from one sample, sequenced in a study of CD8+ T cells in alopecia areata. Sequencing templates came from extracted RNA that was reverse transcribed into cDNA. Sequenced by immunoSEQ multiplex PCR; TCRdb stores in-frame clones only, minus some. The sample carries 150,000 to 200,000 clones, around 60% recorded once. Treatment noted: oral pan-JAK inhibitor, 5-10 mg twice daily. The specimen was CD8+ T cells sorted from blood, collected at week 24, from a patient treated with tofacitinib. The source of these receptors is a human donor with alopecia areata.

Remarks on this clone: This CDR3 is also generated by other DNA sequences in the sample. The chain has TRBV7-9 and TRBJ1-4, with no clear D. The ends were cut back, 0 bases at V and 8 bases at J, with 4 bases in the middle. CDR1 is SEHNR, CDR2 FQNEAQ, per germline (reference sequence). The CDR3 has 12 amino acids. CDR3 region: CASSLASEKLFF. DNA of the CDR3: TGTGCCAGCAGCTTAGCTTCGGAAAAACTGTTTTTT.

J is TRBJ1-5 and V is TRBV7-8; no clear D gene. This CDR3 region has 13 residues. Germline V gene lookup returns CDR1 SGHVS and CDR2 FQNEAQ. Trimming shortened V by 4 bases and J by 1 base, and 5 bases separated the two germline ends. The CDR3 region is CASSYKSNQPQHF. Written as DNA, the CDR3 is TGTGCCAGCAGCTATAAAAGCAATCAGCCCCAGCATTTT.

CDR3 nucleotide sequence: TGTGCCTGGGAGGGTGAAGAGACCCAGTACTTC. This sequence encodes CAWEGEETQYF. This chain uses TRBV30 with TRBJ2-5; tentatively, D is TRBD2 (5 bases). There are 11 residues in the CDR3. Trimming shortened V by 5 bases and J by 3 bases, and 7 bases separated the two germline ends. Germline assignment: CDR1 GTSNPN and CDR2 SVGIG (reference sequence).

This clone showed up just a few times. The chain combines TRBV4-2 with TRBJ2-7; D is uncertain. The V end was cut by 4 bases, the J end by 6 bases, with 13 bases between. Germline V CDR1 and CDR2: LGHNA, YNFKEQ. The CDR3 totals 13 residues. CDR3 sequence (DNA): TGTGCCAGCAGCCCCAAACCCCTAGGCGAGCAGTACTTC. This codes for CASSPKPLGEQYF.

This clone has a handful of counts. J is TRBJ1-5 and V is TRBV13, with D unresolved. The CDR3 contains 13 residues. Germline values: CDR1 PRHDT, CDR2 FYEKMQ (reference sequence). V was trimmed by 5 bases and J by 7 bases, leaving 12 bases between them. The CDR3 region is CASSPGSSQPQHF. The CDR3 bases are TGTGCCAGCAGCCCAGGATCAAGCCAGCCCCAGCATTTT.

The CDR3 sequence is CASSLTGELFF. CDR3 nucleotides: TGTGCCAGCAGTTTAACCGGGGAGCTGTTTTTT. The chain combines TRBV7-2 with TRBJ2-2; D gene uncertain. V was shortened by 6 bases and J by 5 bases, with 4 bases between the two germline ends. Germline loops: CDR1 SGHTA, CDR2 FQGNSA. The CDR3 has 11 amino acids. Supplemented by reference TRBV7-2 and TRBJ2-2, the full variable domain reads GAGVSQSPSNKVTEKGKDVELRCDPISGHTALYWYRQSLGQGLEFLIYFQGNSAPDKSGLPSDRFSAERTGGSVSTLTIQRTQQEDSAVYLCASSLTGELFFGEGSRLTVL.

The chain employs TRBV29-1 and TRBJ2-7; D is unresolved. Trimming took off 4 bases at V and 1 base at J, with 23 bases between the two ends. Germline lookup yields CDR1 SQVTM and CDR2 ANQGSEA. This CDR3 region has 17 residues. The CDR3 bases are TGCAGCGTTGTTTTGCCCATGAGGCCAGAGTTTTCCTACGAGCAGTACTTC. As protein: CSVVLPMRPEFSYEQYF.

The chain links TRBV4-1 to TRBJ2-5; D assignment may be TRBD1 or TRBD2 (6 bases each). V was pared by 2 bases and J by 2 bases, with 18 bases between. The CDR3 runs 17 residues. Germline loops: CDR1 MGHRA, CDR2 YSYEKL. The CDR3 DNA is TGCGCCAGCAGCCAAAGGTGGACGGGGGACAATCAAGAGACCCAGTACTTC. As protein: CASSQRWTGDNQETQYF.

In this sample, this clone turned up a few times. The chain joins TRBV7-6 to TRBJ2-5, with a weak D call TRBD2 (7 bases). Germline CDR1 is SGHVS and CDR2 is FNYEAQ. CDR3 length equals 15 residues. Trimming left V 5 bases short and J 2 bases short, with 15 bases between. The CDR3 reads CASSAFGGPQETQYF. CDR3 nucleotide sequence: TGTGCCAGCAGCGCATTCGGGGGGCCGCAAGAGACCCAGTACTTC.

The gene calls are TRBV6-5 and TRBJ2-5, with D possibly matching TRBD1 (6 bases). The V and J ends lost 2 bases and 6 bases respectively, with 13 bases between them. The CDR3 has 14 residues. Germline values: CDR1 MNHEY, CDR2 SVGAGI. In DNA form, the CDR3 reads TGTGCCAGCAGTTACAGCAGGGGCCATAAGACCCAGTACTTC. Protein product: CASSYSRGHKTQYF.

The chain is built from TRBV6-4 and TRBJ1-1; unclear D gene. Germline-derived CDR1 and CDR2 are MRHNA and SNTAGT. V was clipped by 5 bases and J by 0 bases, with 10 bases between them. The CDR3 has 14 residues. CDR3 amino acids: CASSSNDMNTEAFF. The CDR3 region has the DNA TGTGCCAGCAGTTCTAACGATATGAACACTGAAGCTTTCTTT.

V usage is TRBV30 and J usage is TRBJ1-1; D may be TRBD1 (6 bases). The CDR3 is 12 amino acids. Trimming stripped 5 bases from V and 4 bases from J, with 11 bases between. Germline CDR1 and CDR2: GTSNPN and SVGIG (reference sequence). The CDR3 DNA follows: TGTGCCTGGGACCGAGGGGGCACTGAAGCTTTCTTT. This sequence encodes CAWDRGGTEAFF.

The CDR3 loop is CASSVNVKETQYF. CDR3 nucleotide sequence: TGTGCCAGCAGTGTGAATGTTAAAGAGACCCAGTACTTC. The chain uses TRBV25-1 and TRBJ2-5; D not certain. The CDR3 contains 13 residues. CDR1 is MGHDK and CDR2 is SYGVNS in the germline V gene. V gave up 4 bases and J gave up 3 bases, with 9 bases separating them.

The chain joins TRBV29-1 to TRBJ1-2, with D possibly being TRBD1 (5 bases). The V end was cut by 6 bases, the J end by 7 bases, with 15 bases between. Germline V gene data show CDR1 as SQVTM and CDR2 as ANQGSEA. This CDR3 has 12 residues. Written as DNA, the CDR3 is TGCAGCGTGCCTGGCAGGGAGGGTGGCTACACCTTC. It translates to CSVPGREGGYTF.

CDR3 loop: CASSSGRSEQYF. The CDR3 DNA reads as TGTGCCAGCAGCTCGGGACGCAGCGAGCAGTACTTC. V usage is TRBV13 and J usage is TRBJ2-7; possibly TRBD1 or TRBD2 for D (5 bases each). This CDR3 region has 12 residues. The germline CDR1 and CDR2 sequences are PRHDT and FYEKMQ (reference sequence). Trimming left V 4 bases short and J 6 bases short, with 10 bases between.

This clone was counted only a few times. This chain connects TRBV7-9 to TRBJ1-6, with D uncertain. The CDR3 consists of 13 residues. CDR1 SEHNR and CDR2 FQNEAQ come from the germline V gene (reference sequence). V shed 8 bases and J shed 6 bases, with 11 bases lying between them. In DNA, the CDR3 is TGTGCCAGCGGGGATCCCGGTAATTCACCCCTCCACTTT. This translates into CASGDPGNSPLHF. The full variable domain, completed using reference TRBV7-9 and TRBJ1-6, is DTGVSQNPRHKITKRGQNVTFRCDPISEHNRLYWYRQTLGQGPEFLTYFQNEAQLEKSRLLSDRFSAERPKGSFSTLEIQRTEQGDSAMYLCASGDPGNSPLHFGNGTRLTVT.

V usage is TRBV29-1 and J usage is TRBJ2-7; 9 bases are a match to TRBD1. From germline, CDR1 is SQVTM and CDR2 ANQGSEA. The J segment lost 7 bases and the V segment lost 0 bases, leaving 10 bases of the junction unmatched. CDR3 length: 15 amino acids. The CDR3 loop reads CSVEDSGTGRTEQYF. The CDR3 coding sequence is TGCAGCGTTGAAGACTCCGGGACAGGGAGGACGGAGCAGTACTTC.